These T cell receptor beta chains were read from a single sample in a study of identical twins. In TCRdb, the 5' RACE reads were re-called with MiXCR into one record per CDR3 protein. The sample consists of approximately 280,000 distinct CDR3 sequences, around 8.8% of them appearing once. This sample was also put to use in a study of yellow fever vaccine responses in identical twins.

Sequenced sample: memory (CD45RO+) T cells sorted from blood. These receptors all come from a woman between 18 and 29 years old in good health. Both conserved end residues are part of each CDR3. D genes are given only for firm matches. The listing skips clone size in some rows; elsewhere it reads once, few, many or a size class.

d_gene: -; j_gene: TRBJ1-2; abundance: -; v_gene: TRBV25-1; CDR3aa: CASSVPGHDVNGYTF; CDR3nt: TGTGCCAGCAGTGTCCCGGGACATGATGTGAATGGCTACACCTTC
d_gene: TRBD1; j_gene: TRBJ2-5; abundance: many; v_gene: TRBV10-3; CDR3aa: CAISARQGVETQYF; CDR3nt: TGTGCCATCAGCGCCAGACAGGGGGTTGAGACCCAGTACTTC
d_gene: -; j_gene: TRBJ1-6; abundance: many; v_gene: TRBV4-1; CDR3aa: CASSQPRERESPLHF; CDR3nt: TGCGCCAGCAGCCAGCCCCGGGAACGCGAATCACCCCTCCACTTT
d_gene: TRBD1; j_gene: TRBJ1-2; abundance: few; v_gene: TRBV27; CDR3aa: CASSLVSDRVRRGYTF; CDR3nt: TGTGCCAGCAGTTTGGTTTCGGACAGGGTGCGAAGGGGCTACACCTTC
d_gene: TRBD1; j_gene: TRBJ2-1; abundance: -; v_gene: TRBV29-1; CDR3aa: CSVGGTDSLFSYNEQFF; CDR3nt: TGCAGCGTTGGAGGGACAGATTCCCTTTTTTCCTACAATGAGCAGTTCTTC
d_gene: -; j_gene: TRBJ2-5; abundance: -; v_gene: TRBV3-1; CDR3aa: CASSQLAKRTYQETQYF; CDR3nt: TGTGCCAGCAGCCAATTAGCTAAGCGGACATACCAAGAGACCCAGTACTTC
d_gene: TRBD2; j_gene: TRBJ2-1; abundance: few; v_gene: TRBV20-1; CDR3aa: CSARGSGGGVNEQFF; CDR3nt: TGCAGTGCTAGAGGATCGGGCGGGGGGGTCAATGAGCAGTTCTTC
d_gene: TRBD2; j_gene: TRBJ2-1; abundance: -; v_gene: TRBV9; CDR3aa: CASSVALAVKSDEQFF; CDR3nt: TGTGCCAGCAGCGTAGCTCTAGCGGTAAAAAGTGATGAGCAGTTCTTC
d_gene: -; j_gene: TRBJ2-7; abundance: many; v_gene: TRBV10-2; CDR3aa: CASSENQGQYF; CDR3nt: TGCGCCAGCAGCGAAAATCAAGGGCAGTACTTC
d_gene: TRBD2; j_gene: TRBJ2-3; abundance: -; v_gene: TRBV4-1; CDR3aa: CASSQDGSGGAATDTQYF; CDR3nt: TGCGCCAGCAGCCAAGATGGGAGCGGGGGGGCCGCGACAGATACGCAGTATTTT
d_gene: -; j_gene: TRBJ2-1; abundance: -; v_gene: TRBV20-1; CDR3aa: CSGFPRTDNEQFF; CDR3nt: TGCAGTGGGTTCCCGCGGACGGACAATGAGCAGTTCTTC
d_gene: -; j_gene: TRBJ2-7; abundance: many; v_gene: TRBV5-1; CDR3aa: CASSPTGTYEQYF; CDR3nt: TGCGCCAGCAGCCCGACGGGTACCTACGAGCAGTACTTC
d_gene: -; j_gene: TRBJ2-4; abundance: -; v_gene: TRBV3-1; CDR3aa: CASSQDGLAKNIQYF; CDR3nt: TGTGCCAGCAGCCAAGACGGTCTAGCCAAAAACATTCAGTACTTC
d_gene: TRBD2; j_gene: TRBJ2-3; abundance: -; v_gene: TRBV20-1; CDR3aa: CSAPPGTSNADTQYF; CDR3nt: TGCAGTGCCCCTCCCGGGACTAGTAACGCAGATACGCAGTATTTT
d_gene: TRBD1; j_gene: TRBJ2-6; abundance: few; v_gene: TRBV6-2/TRBV6-3; CDR3aa: CASRDRDRASGANVLTF; CDR3nt: TGTGCCAGCAGGGACCGGGACAGGGCCTCTGGGGCCAACGTCCTGACTTTC
d_gene: -; j_gene: TRBJ2-3; abundance: -; v_gene: TRBV4-1; CDR3aa: CASSQEEGRRKYF; CDR3nt: TGCGCCAGCAGCCAAGAAGAGGGGAGGCGAAAGTATTTT
d_gene: -; j_gene: TRBJ1-1; abundance: many; v_gene: TRBV20-1; CDR3aa: CRPVRNTEAFF; CDR3nt: TGCAGGCCCGTCAGGAACACTGAAGCTTTCTTT
d_gene: TRBD1; j_gene: TRBJ1-6; abundance: many; v_gene: TRBV12-3/TRBV12-4; CDR3aa: CASIRTGAYNSPLHF; CDR3nt: TGTGCCAGCATCCGGACAGGGGCGTATAATTCACCCCTCCACTTT
d_gene: -; j_gene: TRBJ2-1; abundance: -; v_gene: TRBV29-1; CDR3aa: CSVVSLHEQFF; CDR3nt: TGCAGCGTTGTTAGTCTACATGAGCAGTTCTTC
d_gene: TRBD1; j_gene: TRBJ1-1; abundance: -; v_gene: TRBV2; CDR3aa: CASTPGQGTRAEAFF; CDR3nt: TGTGCCAGCACCCCGGGACAGGGTACAAGGGCTGAAGCTTTCTTT
d_gene: -; j_gene: TRBJ2-5; abundance: -; v_gene: TRBV12-3/TRBV12-4; CDR3aa: CASSPSRDSGTQYF; CDR3nt: TGTGCCAGCAGTCCGTCCCGGGACTCTGGGACCCAGTACTTC
d_gene: TRBD2; j_gene: TRBJ2-3; abundance: many; v_gene: TRBV5-1; CDR3aa: CASSPPTSGGVTDTQYF; CDR3nt: TGCGCCAGCAGCCCACCGACTAGCGGGGGGGTCACAGATACGCAGTATTTT
d_gene: -; j_gene: TRBJ2-3; abundance: -; v_gene: TRBV5-6; CDR3aa: CASREWGTDTQYF; CDR3nt: TGTGCCAGCAGAGAGTGGGGGACAGATACGCAGTATTTT
d_gene: TRBD2; j_gene: TRBJ2-1; abundance: few; v_gene: TRBV10-2; CDR3aa: CASRGLAGAFSYNEQFF; CDR3nt: TGCGCCAGCAGGGGACTAGCGGGGGCCTTCTCCTACAATGAGCAGTTCTTC
d_gene: -; j_gene: TRBJ2-3; abundance: few; v_gene: TRBV28; CDR3aa: CASTLGGGSTDTQYF; CDR3nt: TGTGCCAGCACCCTGGGGGGCGGGAGCACAGATACGCAGTATTTT
d_gene: -; j_gene: TRBJ2-5; abundance: many; v_gene: TRBV20-1; CDR3aa: CSARGGAAQETQYF; CDR3nt: TGCAGTGCTAGGGGGGGGGCAGCCCAAGAGACCCAGTACTTC
d_gene: -; j_gene: TRBJ2-1; abundance: few; v_gene: TRBV6-6; CDR3aa: CASRLQGDEQFF; CDR3nt: TGTGCCAGCAGACTCCAGGGCGATGAGCAGTTCTTC
d_gene: -; j_gene: TRBJ2-5; abundance: -; v_gene: TRBV3-1; CDR3aa: CASSPPTGLAQYF; CDR3nt: TGTGCCAGCAGCCCCCCGACTGGTTTGGCCCAGTACTTC
d_gene: -; j_gene: TRBJ1-4; abundance: many; v_gene: TRBV7-8; CDR3aa: CASSRQENEKLFF; CDR3nt: TGTGCCAGCAGCCGTCAAGAAAATGAAAAACTGTTTTTT
d_gene: TRBD2; j_gene: TRBJ2-1; abundance: few; v_gene: TRBV3-1; CDR3aa: CASSPTTRREEQFF; CDR3nt: TGTGCCAGCAGCCCCACGACCCGGCGGGAGGAGCAGTTCTTC
d_gene: TRBD2; j_gene: TRBJ2-1; abundance: few; v_gene: TRBV2; CDR3aa: CASNSGGNNEQFF; CDR3nt: TGTGCCAGCAACAGCGGGGGGAACAATGAGCAGTTCTTC
d_gene: TRBD1; j_gene: TRBJ1-6; abundance: few; v_gene: TRBV20-1; CDR3aa: CSARDRTGYNSPLHF; CDR3nt: TGCAGTGCTAGAGATCGGACAGGGTATAATTCACCCCTCCACTTT
d_gene: -; j_gene: TRBJ1-2; abundance: few; v_gene: TRBV15; CDR3aa: CATSSYKLLTVQATYGYTF; CDR3nt: TGTGCCACCAGCAGTTATAAGCTACTGACAGTTCAAGCGACTTATGGCTACACCTTC
d_gene: TRBD2; j_gene: TRBJ2-1; abundance: many; v_gene: TRBV5-8; CDR3aa: CASSLSGTSGYNEQFF; CDR3nt: TGTGCCAGCAGCTTGTCCGGGACTAGCGGCTACAATGAGCAGTTCTTC
d_gene: -; j_gene: TRBJ2-5; abundance: many; v_gene: TRBV29-1; CDR3aa: CSVEGRLSQETQYF; CDR3nt: TGCAGCGTTGAGGGCAGGCTGAGTCAAGAGACCCAGTACTTC
d_gene: -; j_gene: TRBJ1-1; abundance: many; v_gene: TRBV7-9; CDR3aa: CASSLDTFTEAFF; CDR3nt: TGTGCCAGCAGCTTGGACACTTTCACTGAAGCTTTCTTT
d_gene: TRBD2; j_gene: TRBJ2-7; abundance: -; v_gene: TRBV7-9; CDR3aa: CASSSGLAGGYHEQYF; CDR3nt: TGTGCCAGCAGCTCCGGACTAGCGGGAGGATACCACGAGCAGTACTTC
d_gene: TRBD1; j_gene: TRBJ2-1; abundance: few; v_gene: TRBV27; CDR3aa: CASSYRGTYNEQFF; CDR3nt: TGTGCCAGCAGTTACAGGGGAACCTACAATGAGCAGTTCTTC
d_gene: -; j_gene: TRBJ2-5; abundance: few; v_gene: TRBV7-9; CDR3aa: CASSFSPKETQYF; CDR3nt: TGTGCCAGCAGCTTCAGTCCTAAAGAGACCCAGTACTTC
d_gene: -; j_gene: TRBJ1-2; abundance: -; v_gene: TRBV5-1; CDR3aa: CASSSGGDRGYTF; CDR3nt: TGCGCCAGCAGCTCCGGGGGGGATCGTGGCTACACCTTC
d_gene: -; j_gene: TRBJ1-2; abundance: once; v_gene: TRBV2; CDR3aa: CASSDDSRGYTF; CDR3nt: TGTGCCAGCAGTGACGACAGTCGCGGCTACACCTTC
d_gene: -; j_gene: TRBJ2-1; abundance: -; v_gene: TRBV6-5; CDR3aa: CASSYSGRDGRKEFF; CDR3nt: TGTGCCAGCAGTTACTCGGGCAGGGACGGGAGAAAGGAGTTCTTC
d_gene: TRBD1; j_gene: TRBJ2-5; abundance: -; v_gene: TRBV20-1; CDR3aa: CSATWTGGAETQYF; CDR3nt: TGCAGTGCTACGTGGACAGGGGGCGCGGAGACCCAGTACTTC
d_gene: TRBD2; j_gene: TRBJ2-1; abundance: -; v_gene: TRBV7-3; CDR3aa: CASGTSGSSYNEQFF; CDR3nt: TGTGCCAGCGGGACTAGCGGGAGTTCCTACAATGAGCAGTTCTTC